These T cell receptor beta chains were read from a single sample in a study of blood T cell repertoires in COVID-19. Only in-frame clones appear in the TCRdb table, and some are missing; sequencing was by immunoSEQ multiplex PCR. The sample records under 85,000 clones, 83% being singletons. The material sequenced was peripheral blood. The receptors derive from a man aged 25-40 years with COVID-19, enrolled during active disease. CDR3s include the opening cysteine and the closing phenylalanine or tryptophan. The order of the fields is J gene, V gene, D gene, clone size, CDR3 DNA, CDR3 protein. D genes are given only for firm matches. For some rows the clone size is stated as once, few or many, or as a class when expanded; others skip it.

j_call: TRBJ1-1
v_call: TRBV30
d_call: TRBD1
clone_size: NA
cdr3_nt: TGTGCCGTCCACAGGGGGATGAACACTGAAGCTTTCTTT
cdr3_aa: CAVHRGMNTEAFF

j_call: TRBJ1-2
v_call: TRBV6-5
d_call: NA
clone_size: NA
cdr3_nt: TGTGCCAGCAGTTATCAGGGGAGGGAGATTAACTATGGCTACACCTTC
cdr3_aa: CASSYQGREINYGYTF

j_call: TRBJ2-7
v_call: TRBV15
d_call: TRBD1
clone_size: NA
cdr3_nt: TGTGCCACCAGCAGAGATGCGACAGGGACCTACGAGCAGTACTTC
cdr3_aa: CATSRDATGTYEQYF

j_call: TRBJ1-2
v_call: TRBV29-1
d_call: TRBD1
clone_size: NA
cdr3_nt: TGCAGCGAAGGGACAGGGATTGGCTACACCTTC
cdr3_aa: CSEGTGIGYTF

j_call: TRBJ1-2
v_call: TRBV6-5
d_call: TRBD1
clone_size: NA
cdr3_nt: TGTGCCAGCGGAAAAACCGGGACAGGCCCTTCCTTC
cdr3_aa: CASGKTGTGPSF

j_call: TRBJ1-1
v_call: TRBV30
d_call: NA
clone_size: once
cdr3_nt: TGTGCCTGGAGCCACCTCGGTGTAAGGAACACTGAAGCTTTCTTT
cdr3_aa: CAWSHLGVRNTEAFF

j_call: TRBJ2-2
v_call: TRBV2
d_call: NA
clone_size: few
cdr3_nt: TGTGCCAGCAGTGAATTTAGCGAGTACACCGGGGAGCTGTTTTTT
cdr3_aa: CASSEFSEYTGELFF

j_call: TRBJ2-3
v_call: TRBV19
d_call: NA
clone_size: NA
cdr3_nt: TGTGCCAGTAGTAATCCCCAGGCTCCCACAGATACGCAGTATTTT
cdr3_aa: CASSNPQAPTDTQYF

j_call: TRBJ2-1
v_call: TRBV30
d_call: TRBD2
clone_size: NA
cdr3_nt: TGTGCCTGGAGTGCGAAGACTAGCGGTTACAATGAGCAGTTCTTC
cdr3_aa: CAWSAKTSGYNEQFF

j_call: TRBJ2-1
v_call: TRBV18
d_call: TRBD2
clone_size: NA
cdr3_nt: TGTGCCAGCTCACCTAGCGGGCCCTCCTACAATGAGCAGTTCTTC
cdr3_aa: CASSPSGPSYNEQFF

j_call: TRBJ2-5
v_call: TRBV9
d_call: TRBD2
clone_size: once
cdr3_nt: TGTGCCAGCAGCGACCCTAATCTAGCGGGAGGAGGAAGAGAGACCCAGTACTTC
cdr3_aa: CASSDPNLAGGGRETQYF

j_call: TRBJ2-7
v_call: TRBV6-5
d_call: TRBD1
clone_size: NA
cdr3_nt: TGTGCCAGCCGGAGGGGACAGGGGGACTACGAGCAGTACTTC
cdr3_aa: CASRRGQGDYEQYF

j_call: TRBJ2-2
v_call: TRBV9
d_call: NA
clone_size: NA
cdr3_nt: TGTGCCAGCAGCGTAGTTCAGGTCAGCAGAGCCGGGGAGCTGTTTTTT
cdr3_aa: CASSVVQVSRAGELFF

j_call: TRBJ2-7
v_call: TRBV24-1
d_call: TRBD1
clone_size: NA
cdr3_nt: TGTGCCACCAGACAAGGACAGGGGAGCTCCTACGAGCAGTACTTC
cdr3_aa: CATRQGQGSSYEQYF

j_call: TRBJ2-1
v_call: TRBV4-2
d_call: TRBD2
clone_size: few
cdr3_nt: TGTGCCAGCAGCCAAGATCGGGCTAGCGGGGGGAATGAGCAGTTCTTC
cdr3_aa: CASSQDRASGGNEQFF

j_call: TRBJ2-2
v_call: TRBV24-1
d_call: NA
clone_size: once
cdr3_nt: TGTGCCACCAGTGACCCCGGAAAATCAGGGTTCGGGGAGCTGTTTTTT
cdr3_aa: CATSDPGKSGFGELFF

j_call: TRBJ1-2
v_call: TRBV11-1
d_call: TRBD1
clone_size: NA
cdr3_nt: TGTGCCAGCAGAAGCCGGGACAGGGCCTCGTATGGCTACACCTTC
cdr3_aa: CASRSRDRASYGYTF

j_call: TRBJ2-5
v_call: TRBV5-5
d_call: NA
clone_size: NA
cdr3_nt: TGTGCCAGCAGCTTGTCCGAAGAGACCCAGTACTTC
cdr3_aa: CASSLSEETQYF

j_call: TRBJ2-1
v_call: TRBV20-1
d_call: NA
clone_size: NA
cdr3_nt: TGCAGTGCTCCCCCAGACAATGAGCAGTTCTTC
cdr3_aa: CSAPPDNEQFF

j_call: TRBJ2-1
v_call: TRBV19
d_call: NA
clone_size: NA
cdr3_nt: TGTGCCAGTAACCGGGACTGGGCCGGAGGTGAGCAGTTCTTC
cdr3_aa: CASNRDWAGGEQFF

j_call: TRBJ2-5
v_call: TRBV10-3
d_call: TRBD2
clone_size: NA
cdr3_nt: TGTGCCATCAGTGATCCGTTGGGCCTAGCGGGTGGAGGGGGACAAGAGACCCAGTACTTC
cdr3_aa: CAISDPLGLAGGGGQETQYF

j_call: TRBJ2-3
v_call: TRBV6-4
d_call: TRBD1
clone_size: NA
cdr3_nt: TGTGCCAGCAGTGAGACGGGACAGGGAGCAGATACGCAGTATTTT
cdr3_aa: CASSETGQGADTQYF

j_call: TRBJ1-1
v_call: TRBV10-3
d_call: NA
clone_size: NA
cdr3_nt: TGTGCCACCGAACAGGAGCTAATGAACACTGAAGCTTTCTTT
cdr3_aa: CATEQELMNTEAFF

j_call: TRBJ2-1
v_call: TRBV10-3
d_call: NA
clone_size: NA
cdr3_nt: TGTGCCATCAGTGAGTTAGCCATTTCCAATGAGCAGTTCTTC
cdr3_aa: CAISELAISNEQFF

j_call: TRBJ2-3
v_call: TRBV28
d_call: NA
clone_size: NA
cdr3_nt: TGTGCCAGCAGTTTCCCTCGGGACATGGGGGTCGATACGCAGTATTTT
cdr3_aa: CASSFPRDMGVDTQYF

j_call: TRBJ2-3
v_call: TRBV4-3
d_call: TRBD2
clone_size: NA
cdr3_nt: TGCGCCAGCAGCCTCGGGACTAGCGACACCACAGATACGCAGTATTTT
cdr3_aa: CASSLGTSDTTDTQYF

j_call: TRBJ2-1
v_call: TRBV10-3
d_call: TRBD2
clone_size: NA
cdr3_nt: TGTGCCATCGAAACTAGCGGGTTACGTCCGAATGAGCAGTTCTTC
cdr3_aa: CAIETSGLRPNEQFF

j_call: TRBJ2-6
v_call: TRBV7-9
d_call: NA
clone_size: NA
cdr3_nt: TGTGCCAGCACCCCCAATGGGGCCAACGTCCTGACTTTC
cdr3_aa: CASTPNGANVLTF

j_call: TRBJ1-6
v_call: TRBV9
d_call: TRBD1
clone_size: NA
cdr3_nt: TGTGCCAGCAGCGCCCAGGGACAGGGTAATTCACCCCTCCACTTT
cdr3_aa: CASSAQGQGNSPLHF

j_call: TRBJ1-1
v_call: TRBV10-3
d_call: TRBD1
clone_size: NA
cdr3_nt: TGTGCCACCACCTCCGGGACAGGGAACACTGAAGCTTTCTTT
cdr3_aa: CATTSGTGNTEAFF

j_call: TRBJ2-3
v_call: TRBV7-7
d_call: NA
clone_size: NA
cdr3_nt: TGTGCTAGCAGCCTCGGGACTCTGGATACGCAGTATTTT
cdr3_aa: CASSLGTLDTQYF

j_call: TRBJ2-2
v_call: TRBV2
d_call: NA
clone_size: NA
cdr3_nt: TGTGCCAGCAGTGAAGACAGGAATGTTGGCGGGGAGCTGTTTTTT
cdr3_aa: CASSEDRNVGGELFF

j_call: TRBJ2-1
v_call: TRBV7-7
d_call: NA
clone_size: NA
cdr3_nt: TGTGCTAGCAGCTTATACGGAGTGCACAATGAGCAGTTCTTC
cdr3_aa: CASSLYGVHNEQFF

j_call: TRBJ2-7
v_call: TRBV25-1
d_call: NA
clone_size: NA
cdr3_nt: TGTGCCAGCAGGTCGGGTATCTACGAGCAGTACTTC
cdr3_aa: CASRSGIYEQYF

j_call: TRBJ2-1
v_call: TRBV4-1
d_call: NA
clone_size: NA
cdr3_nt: TGCGCCAGCAGCCAACGGGGTTATTACAATGAGCAGTTCTTC
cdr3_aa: CASSQRGYYNEQFF

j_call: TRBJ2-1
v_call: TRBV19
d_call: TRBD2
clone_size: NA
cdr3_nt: TGTGCCAGTAGCATTGTAGGGACTAGCGGGAGGTATGAGCAGTTCTTC
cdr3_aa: CASSIVGTSGRYEQFF

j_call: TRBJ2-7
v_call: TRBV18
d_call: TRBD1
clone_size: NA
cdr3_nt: TGTGCCAGCTCAAATCCGGGACAGGGGTTTTACGAGCAGTACTTC
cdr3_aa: CASSNPGQGFYEQYF

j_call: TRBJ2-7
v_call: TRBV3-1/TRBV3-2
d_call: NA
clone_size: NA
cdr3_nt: TGTGCCAGCAGTCATCGACAGGGTCGCGGGGCCCAAATGGTTGAGCAGTACTTC
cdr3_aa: CASSHRQGRGAQMVEQYF